This paragraph covers one T cell receptor (beta chain) sequence. The CDR3 has 15 amino acids. Looked up from germline, CDR1 is MGHRA and CDR2 is YSYEKL. This sample was taken from a study of T cells expressing NK-cell markers. Across the whole study: Most of the eight sequenced donors were HCMV-seropositive; one was seronegative.

TCRdb reprocessed the 5' RACE reads; each CDR3 protein has one entry and no DNA is given. The sample table includes about 390,000 distinct CDR3 sequences. The chain employs TRBV4-1 and TRBJ1-5; absent DNA, TCRdb's TRBD1 call cannot be checked. The source of this sequence is a woman aged 45-65 years in good health. Sequencing was carried out using blood T cells: a sorted CD56 or NKG2C T cell subset, CD4+ or CD8+ T cells, or bulk PBMC T cells (not recorded which). The CDR3 spells CASSRDRGTDQPQHF.